These 25 T cell receptor beta chains originate from one sample sequenced in a study of T cell changes during pregnancy in multiple sclerosis. Repertoires were generated with immunoSEQ multiplex PCR, while TCRdb's copy carries only in-frame clones and drops some. The sample lists about 60,000 clones, approximately 90% occurring once. Sequenced material: CD4+ T cells from peripheral blood mononuclear cells, taken in the first trimester of pregnancy. These receptors were collected from a female donor with multiple sclerosis, enrolled in a pregnancy study.

The chain carries TRBV30 and TRBJ2-6; 10 bases agree with TRBD1. V shed 3 bases and J 8 bases; nucleotides not matched to a gene: 10. The V gene's germline CDR1 is GTSNPN and CDR2 SVGIG (reference sequence). The CDR3 spans 16 residues. DNA for the CDR3: TGTGCCTGGAGATTTGAGGGACAGGGGTGGACCAACGTCCTGACTTTC. Protein sequence: CAWRFEGQGWTNVLTF.

This clone appeared once. Other DNA sequences in the sample encode the same CDR3. V gene TRBV7-3 combines with J gene TRBJ1-2; D may be TRBD1 (5 bases). Germline assignment: CDR1 SGHTA and CDR2 FQGTGA. The CDR3 extends over 13 amino acids. Trimming stripped 1 base from V and 6 bases from J, with 9 bases between. In DNA form, the CDR3 reads TGTGCCAGCAGCTTAAGGGCAGGGAATGGCTACACCTTC. It codes for CASSLRAGNGYTF.

This chain connects TRBV7-9 to TRBJ2-2, with D perhaps matching TRBD1 (5 bases). This CDR3 is 14 amino acids long. Germline loops: CDR1 SEHNR, CDR2 FQNEAQ (reference sequence). The V end was cut by 2 bases, the J end by 4 bases, with 8 bases between. The CDR3 loop reads CASSLIRGTGELFF. For the CDR3, the DNA is TGTGCCAGCAGCTTAATAAGGGGCACCGGGGAGCTGTTTTTT.

The chain combines TRBV6-5 with TRBJ1-4, with D unresolved. This CDR3 is 16 amino acids long. Germline CDR1 MNHEY, CDR2 SVGAGI. Trimming stripped 0 bases from V and 0 bases from J, with 8 bases between. For the CDR3, the DNA is TGTGCCAGCAGTTACTCCTTATCCGCAACTAATGAAAAACTGTTTTTT. Translation: CASSYSLSATNEKLFF.

This chain links TRBV30 with TRBJ2-7; 10 nucleotides agree with TRBD2. V shed 7 bases, J shed 4 bases, and the junction held 4 bases outside the gene matches. Germline CDR1 and CDR2: GTSNPN and SVGIG (reference sequence). The CDR3 loop spans 12 amino acids. In DNA form, the CDR3 reads TGTGCCTCTAGCGGGGGCCTATACGAGCAGTACTTC. Protein product: CASSGGLYEQYF.

V usage is TRBV30 and J usage is TRBJ2-2; 9 bases match TRBD1. CDR3 length: 12 residues. Germline assignment: CDR1 GTSNPN and CDR2 SVGIG (reference sequence). The V and J ends lost 5 bases and 6 bases, in that order; junction bases with no gene match: 1. The CDR3 DNA reads as TGTGCCTGGGGACAGGGGTCCGGGGAGCTGTTTTTT. Its protein product is CAWGQGSGELFF. Full variable domain (rest looked up from reference TRBV30 and TRBJ2-2): SQTIHQWPATLVQPVGSPLSLECTVEGTSNPNLYWYRQAAGRGLQLLFYSVGIGQISSEVPQNLSASRPQDRQFILSSKKLLLSDSGFYLCAWGQGSGELFFGEGSRLTVL.

The gene calls are TRBV7-6 and TRBJ1-1, with D uncertain. CDR1 is SGHVS and CDR2 is FNYEAQ in the germline V gene. Between the trimmed V and J ends, which lost 4 bases and 10 bases, there was a span of 13 bases. The CDR3 runs to 12 residues. The CDR3 protein is CASSSPGRRAFF. The CDR3 DNA follows: TGTGCCAGCAGCTCGCCGGGGAGGCGAGCTTTCTTT.

This clone was seen once. CDR3 DNA: TGTGCCAGCAGCCAGAGGGACAGGGGACGCAATGAGCAGTTCTTC. Translating it yields CASSQRDRGRNEQFF. The V gene is TRBV9, the J gene TRBJ2-1; 10 bases fit TRBD1. Losses at the gene ends were 4 bases for V and 6 bases for J; bases not matched to a gene: 7. From germline, CDR1 is SGDLS and CDR2 YYNGEE. This CDR3 is 15 amino acids long.

The CDR3 nucleotides are TGTGCCAGCAGTGACGGGACAGGAATCTACGAGCAGTACTTC. Amino acids: CASSDGTGIYEQYF. The rearrangement joins TRBV6-6 to TRBJ2-7, with TRBD1 identical over 8 bases. Trimming at V came to 5 bases and at J to 3 bases, leaving 6 bases not matched to a gene. This CDR3 has 14 amino acids. CDR1 MNHNY and CDR2 SVGAGI come from the germline V gene (reference sequence).

The chain uses TRBV7-2 and TRBJ1-2; tentatively, D is TRBD1 (5 bases). Germline lookup yields CDR1 SGHTA and CDR2 FQGNSA. V was shortened by 5 bases and J by 8 bases, with 15 bases between the two germline ends. CDR3 length equals 13 residues. The CDR3 reads CASSPDRQGGYTF. Here the CDR3 DNA reads TGTGCCAGCAGCCCAGACAGACAAGGCGGCTACACCTTC.

The chain couples TRBV7-2 to TRBJ2-3; D uncertain. CDR3 length equals 15 residues. Germline values: CDR1 SGHTA, CDR2 FQGNSA. With 4 bases removed from V and 4 bases from J, the gap between germline ends came to 15 bases. The CDR3 DNA follows: TGTGCCAGCAGCTCTCCCCTGAAACTCTCAGATACGCAGTATTTT. The encoded protein is CASSSPLKLSDTQYF.

The chain links TRBV6-5 to TRBJ2-7; 7 bases match TRBD1. The CDR3 spans 14 residues. V lost 7 bases, J lost 0 bases, and 6 bases stayed unmatched. Germline CDR1 reads MNHEY; CDR2 reads SVGAGI. CDR3 in amino acids: CASTVTGSSYEQYF. CDR3 in DNA: TGTGCCAGCACGGTGACAGGGAGCTCCTACGAGCAGTACTTC.

The chain combines TRBV5-4 with TRBJ1-2; 9 bases are a match to TRBD1. The CDR3 has 15 residues. Per germline, CDR1 SGHNT and CDR2 YYREEE (reference sequence). Trimming at V came to 0 bases and at J to 4 bases, leaving 4 bases not matched to a gene. The CDR3 coding sequence is TGTGCCAGCAGCTTGGCCGGGACAGGGATCTATGGCTACACCTTC. Protein: CASSLAGTGIYGYTF.

V is TRBV7-9 and J is TRBJ1-1; the D gene is possibly TRBD1 (5 bases). Germline loops: CDR1 SEHNR, CDR2 FQNEAQ (reference sequence). The CDR3 contains 12 residues. V lost 6 bases to trimming and J lost 10 bases, with 15 bases between them. The CDR3 DNA follows: TGTGCCAGCAGGGATAGTGCCGGGGGAGCTTTCTTT. Translated, it gives CASRDSAGGAFF.

The chain recombines TRBV7-2 with TRBJ2-7; 8 bases are a match to TRBD2. V was clipped by 4 bases and J by 0 bases; unmatched bases: 5. CDR3 size: 15 residues. Germline V lookup: CDR1 SGHTA, CDR2 FQGNSA. CDR3 loop: CASSSTGGISYEQYF. As DNA, the CDR3 is TGTGCCAGCAGCTCCACGGGGGGGATCTCCTACGAGCAGTACTTC.

The chain combines TRBV4-2 with TRBJ1-5; possible D gene TRBD1, 5 bases. Germline CDR1 reads LGHNA; CDR2 reads YNFKEQ. V was trimmed by 0 bases and J by 2 bases, leaving 17 bases between them. The CDR3 spans 18 residues. The CDR3 sequence is CASSQDWGGDQGNQPQHF. In nucleotides, the CDR3 is TGTGCCAGCAGCCAAGATTGGGGGGGGGATCAAGGCAATCAGCCCCAGCATTTT.

In this sample, this clone turned up once. The chain is built from TRBV7-9 and TRBJ1-2; 8 nucleotides agree with TRBD1. The germline gives CDR1 SEHNR, CDR2 FQNEAQ (reference sequence). V lost 5 bases, J lost 7 bases, and 3 bases stayed unmatched. The CDR3 has 12 amino acids. CDR3 loop: CASSPGQGGYTF. The CDR3 nucleotides read TGTGCCAGCAGCCCAGGACAGGGTGGCTACACCTTC.

The genes are TRBV11-2 and TRBJ2-1; 8 nucleotides line up with TRBD2. Germline V gene data show CDR1 as SGHAT and CDR2 as FQNNGV. The V segment lost 1 base and the J segment 2 bases; nucleotides outside the gene matches: 4. The CDR3 runs to 16 residues. The CDR3 here is CASSLGSGGPYNEQFF. The CDR3 DNA sequence: TGTGCCAGCAGCTTAGGGAGCGGGGGCCCCTACAATGAGCAGTTCTTC.

V is TRBV5-1 and J is TRBJ2-3; weak D call: TRBD2 (7 bases). Germline V CDR1 and CDR2: SGHRS, YFSETQ. V dropped 1 base and J dropped 5 bases, with 14 bases sitting between them. The CDR3 covers 15 residues. The CDR3 spells CASSLSRGEGDTQYF. DNA of the CDR3: TGCGCCAGCAGCTTGTCGAGGGGGGAGGGAGATACGCAGTATTTT.

The rearrangement uses TRBV7-2 and TRBJ1-1; TRBD1 agrees at 10 bases. Germline V lookup: CDR1 SGHTA, CDR2 FQGNSA. This CDR3 has 15 amino acids. Trimming cost V 5 bases and J 2 bases; bases outside gene matches: 5. The CDR3 sequence is CASSLRTGGNTEAFF. The CDR3 coding sequence is TGTGCCAGCAGCCTACGGACAGGGGGTAACACTGAAGCTTTCTTT.

The chain employs TRBV9 and TRBJ2-1; D gene uncertain. The CDR3 covers 14 residues. Germline V gene data show CDR1 as SGDLS and CDR2 as YYNGEE. Trimming pared 0 bases from V and 5 bases from J, leaving 9 bases between. CDR3 residues: CASSVEVGDNEQFF. The CDR3 nucleotides read TGTGCCAGCAGCGTAGAGGTAGGAGACAATGAGCAGTTCTTC.

The rearrangement uses TRBV9 and TRBJ1-3, with D perhaps matching TRBD1 (6 bases). CDR3 length: 15 residues. Germline loops: CDR1 SGDLS, CDR2 YYNGEE. V lost 0 bases, J lost 2 bases, and 9 bases lay in between. CDR3 region: CASSVGAGAGNTIYF. CDR3 coding DNA: TGTGCCAGCAGCGTAGGGGCAGGGGCTGGAAACACCATATATTTT.

This rearrangement joins TRBV15 to TRBJ1-6; 9 bases map to TRBD1. The V gene end was trimmed by 3 bases and the J gene end by 7 bases; junction bases not matched to a gene: 4. Per germline, CDR1 LNHNV and CDR2 YYDKDF (reference sequence). This CDR3 spans 15 amino acids. The CDR3 DNA reads TGTGCCACCAGCAGCGCCGGGACAGGGAATTCACCCCTCCACTTT. It encodes CATSSAGTGNSPLHF.

This chain joins TRBV19 and TRBJ2-7; possibly TRBD2 for D (5 bases). Trimming stripped 1 base from V and 5 bases from J, with 12 bases between. From germline, CDR1 is LNHDA and CDR2 SQIVND (reference sequence). CDR3 length: 14 amino acids. The CDR3 protein is CASSIAKRADEQYF. CDR3 nucleotides: TGTGCCAGTAGTATAGCTAAGAGGGCGGACGAGCAGTACTTC.

The chain joins TRBV9 to TRBJ2-5; TRBD2 is a possible D gene (6 bases). The tail of the sequence fits TRBJ2-7 better, so the J call may be wrong. The germline gives CDR1 SGDLS, CDR2 YYNGEE. CDR3 length: 14 residues. CDR3 loop: CASSPSGVGYEQYF. The CDR3 DNA is TGTGCCAGCAGCCCGTCGGGAGTCGGCTACGAGCAGTACTTC.